Listed here are 11 T cell receptor beta chains from one sample, sequenced in a study of a mutant IDH1 vaccine in newly diagnosed glioma. Time point in this sample: baseline, week 1 (first vaccination visit). The treatment was: pre-vaccination baseline after standard-of-care therapy. Assay: immunoSEQ multiplex PCR; the TCRdb copy retains only in-frame clones and omits some. Of some 100,000 clones listed, about four fifths are singletons. The source material was PBMCs, sampled from a glioma patient treated with radiotherapy, temozolomide or both. Source of these receptors: a woman aged 45-59 years with glioma.

This sequence joins TRBV27 and TRBJ1-5; no reliable D call. Germline CDR1 and CDR2: MNHEY and SMNVEV (reference sequence). V was cut by 6 bases and J by 15 bases, with 21 bases left in between. The CDR3 extends over 13 amino acids. CDR3 loop: CASRSRGGPPPHF. The DNA for the CDR3 is TGTGCCAGCAGGTCCCGAGGTGGCCCTCCTCCGCATTTT.

The chain couples TRBV2 to TRBJ1-5; 7 nucleotides match TRBD1. The CDR3 is 16 residues long. Germline V gene lookup returns CDR1 SNHLY and CDR2 FYNNEI. With V trimmed by 2 bases and J by 2 bases, 6 bases remained unmatched. The DNA of the CDR3 is TGTGCCAGCAGTGAATGGGCAGGGGGTCGCAATCAGCCCCAGCATTTT. This codes for CASSEWAGGRNQPQHF.

This rearrangement joins TRBV29-1 to TRBJ2-5; D remains unclear. CDR3 size: 12 residues. V was clipped by 5 bases and J by 4 bases, with 11 bases between them. From germline, CDR1 is SQVTM and CDR2 ANQGSEA. As DNA, the CDR3 is TGCAGCGTTTCCGTCCTTCGAGAGACCCAGTACTTC. This codes for CSVSVLRETQYF.

The V gene is TRBV9, the J gene TRBJ2-5; 8 positions match TRBD2. Losses at the gene ends were 0 bases for V and 5 bases for J; bases not matched to a gene: 3. The length of the CDR3 is 14 residues. Per the germline V gene, CDR1 is SGDLS and CDR2 is YYNGEE. The CDR3 reads CASSVGPGGETQYF. The CDR3 region has the DNA TGTGCCAGCAGCGTAGGACCGGGGGGGGAGACCCAGTACTTC.

This chain links TRBV16 with TRBJ1-1; D not resolved. Germline V gene data show CDR1 as KGHSY and CDR2 as FQNENV. This CDR3 contains 14 residues. The V and J ends lost 2 bases and 6 bases respectively, with 13 bases between them. The CDR3 nucleotides read TGTGCCAGCAGCCAAAGCAAGGGAGCGTCTGAAGCTTTCTTT. It yields the protein CASSQSKGASEAFF.

As regards this clone: A read error may explain this, as a much larger clone is one base away. Other DNA sequences from this sample encode an identical CDR3 as well. The chain carries TRBV19 and TRBJ1-1; D gene ambiguous. Germline loops: CDR1 LNHDA, CDR2 SQIVND (reference sequence). V dropped 3 bases and J dropped 7 bases, with 6 bases sitting between them. The CDR3 has 11 residues. The CDR3 bases are TGTGCCAGTAGTATCCGCAGTGAAGCTTTCTTT. Encoded protein: CASSIRSEAFF.

The rearrangement uses TRBV5-8 and TRBJ1-3; D gene ambiguous. Germline V lookup: CDR1 SGHTS, CDR2 YDEGEE. This CDR3 is 15 amino acids long. The ends were cut back, 2 bases at V and 0 bases at J, with 9 bases in the middle. Here the CDR3 reads CASSLGVSSGNTIYF. CDR3 DNA: TGTGCCAGCAGCTTAGGTGTTAGCTCTGGAAACACCATATATTTT.

The chain combines TRBV2 with TRBJ1-6; unclear D gene. This CDR3 region has 14 residues. With 4 bases removed from V and 6 bases from J, the gap between germline ends came to 10 bases. CDR1 SNHLY and CDR2 FYNNEI come from the germline V gene. The CDR3 region has the DNA TGTGCCAGCAGTGCGGGTTTGCTTAATTCACCCCTCCACTTT. As protein: CASSAGLLNSPLHF. Variable domain in full (rest from reference TRBV2 and TRBJ1-6): EPEVTQTPSHQVTQMGQEVILRCVPISNHLYFYWYRQILGQKVEFLVSFYNNEISEKSEIFDDQFSVERPDGSNFTLKIRSTKLEDSAMYFCASSAGLLNSPLHFGNGTRLTVT.

This chain links TRBV2 with TRBJ2-3, with a weak D call TRBD1 (6 bases). This CDR3 is 12 amino acids long. Germline assignment: CDR1 SNHLY and CDR2 FYNNEI. Trimming cost V 2 bases and J 9 bases, with 9 bases left between them. The CDR3 spells CASSELTGTQYF. The CDR3 nucleotides are TGTGCCAGCAGTGAATTGACAGGAACGCAGTATTTT. The whole variable domain, remainder taken from reference TRBV2 and TRBJ2-3, is EPEVTQTPSHQVTQMGQEVILRCVPISNHLYFYWYRQILGQKVEFLVSFYNNEISEKSEIFDDQFSVERPDGSNFTLKIRSTKLEDSAMYFCASSELTGTQYFGPGTRLTVL.

The chain couples TRBV19 to TRBJ1-2; D is uncertain. The CDR3 sequence is 15 residues long. Germline CDR1 reads LNHDA; CDR2 reads SQIVND (reference sequence). V lost 5 bases to trimming and J lost 6 bases, with 19 bases between them. CDR3 DNA: TGTGCCAGTAGTCCCGGACTGGTCCGGGCGGATGGCTACACCTTC. This gives the protein CASSPGLVRADGYTF.

The table lists this clone with a few counts. The chain links TRBV18 to TRBJ1-1; TRBD1 agrees at 10 bases. J lost 8 bases, V lost 6 bases, and 12 bases had no gene match. Germline V gene data show CDR1 as KGHSH and CDR2 as LQKENI. The CDR3 runs 15 residues. The CDR3 DNA reads TGTGCCAGCTCTCTGAGGACAGGGGGGGAGCACGAAGCTTTCTTT. Translating it yields CASSLRTGGEHEAFF.